This TCR beta chain is drawn from a study of T cell repertoires in cytomegalovirus infection. Comment on this clonotype: Its antigen is currently unknown.

The CDR3 has 13 amino acids. The germline gives CDR1 KGHSH, CDR2 LQKENI. Trimming stripped 1 base from V and 10 bases from J, with 13 bases between. A single record per CDR3 protein comes from TCRdb applying MiXCR to the reads. The table includes hundreds of thousands of distinct CDR3 sequences, roughly 29% detected once. The TCR was taken from a human donor in good health (CMV status not recorded). Some clones in this sample may be carry-over from other donors' samples. This chain joins TRBV18 and TRBJ1-2; a possible D gene is TRBD1 (5 bases). Here the sequenced sample was cultured PBMCs, taken from culture after CMV antigen stimulation. This CDR3 is CASSPLTEETYTF. CDR3 DNA: TGTGCCAGCTCACCACTGACAGAAGAAACCTACACCTTC.